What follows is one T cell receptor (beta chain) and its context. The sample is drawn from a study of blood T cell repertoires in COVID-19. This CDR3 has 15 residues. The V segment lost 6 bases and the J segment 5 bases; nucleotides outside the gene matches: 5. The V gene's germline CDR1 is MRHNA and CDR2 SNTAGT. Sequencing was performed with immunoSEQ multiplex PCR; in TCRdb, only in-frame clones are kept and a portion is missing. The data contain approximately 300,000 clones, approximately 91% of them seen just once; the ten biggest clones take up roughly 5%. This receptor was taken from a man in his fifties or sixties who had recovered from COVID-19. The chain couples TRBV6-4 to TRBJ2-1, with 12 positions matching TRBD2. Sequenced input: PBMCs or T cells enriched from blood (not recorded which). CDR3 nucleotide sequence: TGTGCCAGCAGGGCGACTAGCGGGAGAAACAATGAGCAGTTCTTC. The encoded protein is CASRATSGRNNEQFF.